These 13 T cell receptor beta chains originate from one sample sequenced in a study of T cells in Graves' hyperthyroidism and ophthalmopathy. Amplification of TCR beta CDR3 regions used RNA as the template. A first-round RT-PCR of the TCR CDR3 used the HTBI primer set. MiXCR was run by TCRdb on the multiplex PCR reads, yielding one entry per CDR3 protein. The sample lists around 500,000 distinct CDR3 sequences; about 14% were seen once. Material for sequencing was blood. The receptors were sampled from a woman aged 40 to 50 with Graves' hyperthyroidism.

This clonotype was counted many times. The chain combines TRBV28 with TRBJ2-7; D is possibly TRBD1 or TRBD2 (5 bases each). The CDR3 runs 15 residues. Trimming removed 4 bases from V and 3 bases from J, with 16 bases in between. Looked up from germline, CDR1 is MDHEN and CDR2 is SYDVKM. The CDR3 sequence is CASSYAPTGLYEQYF. The CDR3 nucleotides read TGTGCCAGCAGTTATGCCCCTACGGGGCTCTACGAGCAGTACTTC.

This clonotype was seen at least ten times. The rearrangement links TRBV6-1 to TRBJ1-1; tentatively, D is TRBD1 (5 bases). Germline V lookup: CDR1 MNHNS, CDR2 SASEGT. V dropped 6 bases and J dropped 0 bases, with 14 bases sitting between them. The CDR3 runs 15 residues. The CDR3 region is CASRTFEQVNTEAFF. For the CDR3, the DNA is TGTGCCAGCAGGACATTTGAACAGGTGAACACTGAAGCTTTCTTT.

This clonotype has a count of ten or more. The J gene is TRBJ2-7, the V gene TRBV11-2; TRBD1 might be the D (6 bases). Trimming shortened V by 1 base and J by 4 bases, and 14 bases separated the two germline ends. CDR3 length equals 15 residues. Germline CDR1 SGHAT, CDR2 FQNNGV. CDR3 coding DNA: TGTGCCAGCAGCTTAGCAGGGGCATCGGGGTACGAGCAGTACTTC. This sequence encodes CASSLAGASGYEQYF.

This clonotype was observed a handful of times. The rearrangement links TRBV10-2 to TRBJ2-7; unclear D gene. Germline V gives CDR1 WSHSY, CDR2 SAAADI. V dropped 6 bases and J dropped 3 bases, with 6 bases sitting between them. The CDR3 length is 11 residues. The CDR3 is CASRVDYEQYF. The CDR3 DNA is TGCGCCAGCAGGGTGGACTACGAGCAGTACTTC.

This clonotype has at least ten counts. This rearrangement joins TRBV6-1 to TRBJ2-5, with D perhaps matching TRBD1 (7 bases). Per the germline V gene, CDR1 is MNHNS and CDR2 is SASEGT. The germline V and J ends were trimmed by 1 base and 4 bases, with 13 bases remaining between them. The CDR3 runs 15 residues. The CDR3 nucleotides read TGTGCCAGCAGTGAAGGCACCCAGGGGGGAGAGACCCAGTACTTC. Amino acid sequence: CASSEGTQGGETQYF.

This clonotype was seen many times. The chain uses TRBV3-1 and TRBJ2-5, with TRBD2 matching 8 bases. Germline CDR1 LGHDT, CDR2 YNNKEL (reference sequence). J was trimmed by 7 bases and V by 4 bases; bases with no gene match: 11. The CDR3 is 15 residues long. CDR3 in amino acids: CASSPPGLGGGTQYF. The CDR3 DNA follows: TGTGCCAGCAGCCCTCCGGGACTAGGGGGGGGGACCCAGTACTTC.

This clonotype has just a few counts. CDR3 sequence (DNA): TGCAGCGTCGAATCCCGGACGGCAACTAATGAAAAACTGTTTTTT. Protein product: CSVESRTATNEKLFF. The chain is built from TRBV29-1 and TRBJ1-4; D is undetermined. Germline CDR1 reads SQVTM; CDR2 reads ANQGSEA. The CDR3 runs 15 residues. V was clipped by 6 bases and J by 0 bases, with 14 bases between them.

This clonotype came up many times. This chain uses TRBV7-8 with TRBJ2-7, with D tentatively TRBD1 or TRBD2 (5 bases each). CDR3 length: 15 amino acids. The ends were cut back, 4 bases at V and 6 bases at J, with 19 bases in the middle. Germline V gene data show CDR1 as SGHVS and CDR2 as FQNEAQ. CDR3 residues: CASSYGIRVVGEQYF. The CDR3 region has the DNA TGTGCCAGCAGCTACGGGATCAGGGTTGTTGGCGAGCAGTACTTC.

The chain combines TRBV14 with TRBJ1-2, with a tentative D call TRBD1 (6 bases). Per the germline V gene, CDR1 is SGHDN and CDR2 is FVKESK. Trimming took 4 bases from V and 3 from J, leaving 12 bases between them. The CDR3 consists of 14 residues. CDR3 residues: CASSRDRSDYGYTF. CDR3 nucleotide sequence: TGTGCCAGCAGCCGCGACAGGTCGGACTATGGCTACACCTTC.

With regard to this clonotype: At one of its ends the junction is not consistent with the germline gene, which may arise from a read error. V and J are TRBV18 and TRBJ1-5, with D possibly matching TRBD1 (5 bases). Germline lookup yields CDR1 KGHSH and CDR2 LQKENI. This CDR3 contains 13 residues. CDR3 DNA: TGTGCCAGCTCACCGGACACTAATCAGCCCCGGCATTTT. This gives the protein CASSPDTNQPRHF.

This chain joins TRBV6-1 and TRBJ2-7; 7 nucleotides line up with TRBD1. The germline V gene encodes CDR1 MNHNS and CDR2 SASEGT. The CDR3 is 14 residues long. J lost 5 bases, V lost 6 bases, and 10 bases had no gene match. The DNA for the CDR3 is TGTGCCAGCAGAACCGGGACAGTAAATGACGAGCAGTACTTC. This gives the protein CASRTGTVNDEQYF.

This clonotype was detected ten times or more. This rearrangement joins TRBV12-3 or TRBV12-4 to TRBJ1-1; D is ambiguous. With 7 bases removed from V and 5 bases from J, the gap between germline ends came to 17 bases. The CDR3 has 14 residues. The CDR3: CASTQQRYGTEAFF. The CDR3 DNA reads as TGTGCCAGCACCCAACAGAGATATGGTACTGAAGCTTTCTTT.

This clonotype has a count of ten or more. The chain joins TRBV2 to TRBJ2-7; D might be TRBD1 (5 bases). This CDR3 is 15 amino acids long. The V and J ends lost 1 base and 2 bases respectively, with 12 bases between them. Per germline, CDR1 SNHLY and CDR2 FYNNEI. CDR3: CASSEDRGITYEQYF. The CDR3 coding sequence is TGTGCCAGCAGTGAAGATAGGGGAATTACCTACGAGCAGTACTTC.